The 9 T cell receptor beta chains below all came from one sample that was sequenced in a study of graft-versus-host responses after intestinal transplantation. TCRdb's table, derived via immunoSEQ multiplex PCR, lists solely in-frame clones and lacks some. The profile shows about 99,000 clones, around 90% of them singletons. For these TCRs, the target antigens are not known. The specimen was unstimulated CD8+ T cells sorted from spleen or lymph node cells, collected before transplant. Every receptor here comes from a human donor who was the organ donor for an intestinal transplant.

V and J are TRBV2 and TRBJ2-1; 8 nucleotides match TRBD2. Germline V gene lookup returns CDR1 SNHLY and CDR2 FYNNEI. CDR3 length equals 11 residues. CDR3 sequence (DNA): TGTGCGCGACGGGGGGGGAATGAGCAGTTCTTC. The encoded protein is CARRGGNEQFF.

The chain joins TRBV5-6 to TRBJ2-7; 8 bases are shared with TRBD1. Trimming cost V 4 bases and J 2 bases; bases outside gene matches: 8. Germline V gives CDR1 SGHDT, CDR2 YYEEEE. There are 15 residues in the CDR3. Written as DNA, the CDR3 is TGTGCCAGCAGCAAGGACAGGGAGAAGACCTACGAGCAGTACTTC. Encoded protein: CASSKDREKTYEQYF. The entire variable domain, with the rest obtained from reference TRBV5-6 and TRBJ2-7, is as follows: DAGVTQSPTHLIKTRGQQVTLRCSPKSGHDTVSWYQQALGQGPQFIFQYYEEEERQRGNFPDRFSGHQFPNYSSELNVNALLLGDSALYLCASSKDREKTYEQYFGPGTRLTVT.

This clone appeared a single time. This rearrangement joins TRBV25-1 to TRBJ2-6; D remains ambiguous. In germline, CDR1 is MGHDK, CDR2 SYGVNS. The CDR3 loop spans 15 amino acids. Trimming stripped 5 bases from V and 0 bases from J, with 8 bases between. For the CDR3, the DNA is TGTGCCAGCAGTTGCGGTTACTCTGGGGCCAACGTCCTGACTTTC. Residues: CASSCGYSGANVLTF.

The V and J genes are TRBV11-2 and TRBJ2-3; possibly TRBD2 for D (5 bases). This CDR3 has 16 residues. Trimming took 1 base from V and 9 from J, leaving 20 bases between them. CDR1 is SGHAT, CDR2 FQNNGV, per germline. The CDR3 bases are TGTGCCAGCAGCTTAGTTGCGAGCGGTCGCCAGCGAACGCAGTATTTT. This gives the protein CASSLVASGRQRTQYF.

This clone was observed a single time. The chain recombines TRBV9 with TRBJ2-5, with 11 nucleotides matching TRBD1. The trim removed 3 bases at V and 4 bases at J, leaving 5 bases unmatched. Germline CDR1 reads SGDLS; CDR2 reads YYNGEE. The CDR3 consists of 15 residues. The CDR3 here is CASSETGTGGETQYF. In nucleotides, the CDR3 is TGTGCCAGCAGCGAAACCGGGACAGGGGGAGAGACCCAGTACTTC.

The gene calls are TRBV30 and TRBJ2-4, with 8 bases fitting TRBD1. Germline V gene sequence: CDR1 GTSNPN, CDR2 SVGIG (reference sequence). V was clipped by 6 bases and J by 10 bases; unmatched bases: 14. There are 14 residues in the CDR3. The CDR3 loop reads CACGAQGAGMIQYF. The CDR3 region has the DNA TGTGCCTGTGGCGCCCAGGGGGCAGGGATGATTCAGTACTTC.

CDR3 DNA sequence: TGTGCCAGCAGCGTTGTGCCGAATACAGGGGCCACCGAGCAGTACTTC. Protein product: CASSVVPNTGATEQYF. The rearrangement links TRBV5-4 to TRBJ2-7; TRBD1 aligns across 7 bases. The trim removed 4 bases at V and 6 bases at J, leaving 16 bases unmatched. Germline CDR1 reads SGHNT; CDR2 reads YYREEE (reference sequence). The CDR3 is made up of 16 amino acids.

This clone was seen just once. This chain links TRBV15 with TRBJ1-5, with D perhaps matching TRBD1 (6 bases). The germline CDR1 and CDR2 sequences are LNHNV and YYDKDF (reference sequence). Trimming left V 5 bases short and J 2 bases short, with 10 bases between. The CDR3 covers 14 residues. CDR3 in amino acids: CATSEDRGNQPQHF. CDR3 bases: TGTGCCACCAGCGAGGACAGAGGCAATCAGCCCCAGCATTTT.

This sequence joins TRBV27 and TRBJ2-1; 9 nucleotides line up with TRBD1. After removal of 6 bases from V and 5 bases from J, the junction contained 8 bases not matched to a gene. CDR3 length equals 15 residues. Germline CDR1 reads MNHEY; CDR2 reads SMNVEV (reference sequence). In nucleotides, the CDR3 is TGTGCCAGCAGCCGGGACAGGGATTGGGACAATGAGCAGTTCTTC. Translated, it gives CASSRDRDWDNEQFF.